This T cell receptor beta chain was observed in a study of cytomegalovirus exposure and HLA in healthy donors. Study background: Caucasian-associated ancestry cluster membership applied to about four fifths of over 350 genotyped donors. Notes on the study in general: A likely sequencing artifact accounted for one observed cluster of highly shared sequence variants. Earlier analysis looked at TCR beta V segments, and most were productive about 90% or about 30% of the time. Later on, an analysis found that several of the most significant clusters appeared to be linked to common viral pathogens, which included parvovirus B19.

Primers: 60 Vbeta forward and 13 Jbeta reverse. Measured with immunoSEQ multiplex PCR; TCRdb has only the in-frame clones, and not every one. The sample carries 130,000 or so clones, about four fifths recorded once. Germline V gene lookup returns CDR1 MNHNY and CDR2 SVGAGI (reference sequence). V was cut by 2 bases and J by 0 bases, with 5 bases left in between. The CDR3 length is 14 residues. As concerns this clone: Its specificity is unknown.

This receptor was identified in a man aged 25-40 years in good health and CMV-seronegative. This chain connects TRBV6-6 to TRBJ1-5, with unresolved D. Material for sequencing was PBMCs. This chain's CDR3 is CASSYAFSNQPQHF. In DNA form, the CDR3 reads TGTGCCAGCAGTTACGCGTTTAGCAATCAGCCCCAGCATTTT.